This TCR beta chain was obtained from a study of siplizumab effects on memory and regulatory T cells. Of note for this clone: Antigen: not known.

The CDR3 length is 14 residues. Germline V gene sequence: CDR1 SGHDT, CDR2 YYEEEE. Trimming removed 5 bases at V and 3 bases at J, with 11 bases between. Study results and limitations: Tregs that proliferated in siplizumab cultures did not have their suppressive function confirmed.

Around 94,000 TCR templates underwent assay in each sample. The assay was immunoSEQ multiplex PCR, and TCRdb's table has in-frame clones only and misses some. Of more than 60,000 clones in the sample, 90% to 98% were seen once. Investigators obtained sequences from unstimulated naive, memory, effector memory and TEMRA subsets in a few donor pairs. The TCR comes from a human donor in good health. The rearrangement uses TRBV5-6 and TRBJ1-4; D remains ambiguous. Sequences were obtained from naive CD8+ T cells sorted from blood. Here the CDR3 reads CASRSESANEKLFF. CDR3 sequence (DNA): TGTGCCAGCAGGTCAGAGTCGGCTAATGAAAAACTGTTTTTT.